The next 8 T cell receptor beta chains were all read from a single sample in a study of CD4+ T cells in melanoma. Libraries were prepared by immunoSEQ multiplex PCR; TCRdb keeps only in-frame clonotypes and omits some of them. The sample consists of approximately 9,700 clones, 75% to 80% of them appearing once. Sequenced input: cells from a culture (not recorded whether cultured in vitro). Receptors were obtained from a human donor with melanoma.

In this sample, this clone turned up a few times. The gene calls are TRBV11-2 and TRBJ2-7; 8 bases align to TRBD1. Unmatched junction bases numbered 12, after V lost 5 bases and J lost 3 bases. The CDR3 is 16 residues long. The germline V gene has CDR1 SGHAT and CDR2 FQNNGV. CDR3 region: CASSLTQTGVGYEQYF. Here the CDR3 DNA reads TGTGCCAGCAGCCTGACGCAGACAGGGGTGGGCTACGAGCAGTACTTC.

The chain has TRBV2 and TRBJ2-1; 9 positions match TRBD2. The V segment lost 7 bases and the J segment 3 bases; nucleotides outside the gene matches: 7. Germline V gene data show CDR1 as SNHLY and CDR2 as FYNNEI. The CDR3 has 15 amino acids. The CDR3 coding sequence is TGTGCCAGCAATCCTAGCGGGAAAAACTACAATGAGCAGTTCTTC. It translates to CASNPSGKNYNEQFF.

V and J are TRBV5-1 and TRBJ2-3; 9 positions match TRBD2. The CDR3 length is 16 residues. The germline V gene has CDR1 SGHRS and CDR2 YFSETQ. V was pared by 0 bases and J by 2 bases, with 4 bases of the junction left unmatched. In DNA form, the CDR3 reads TGCGCCAGCAGCTTGGGACTAGCGGAGTACACAGATACGCAGTATTTT. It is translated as CASSLGLAEYTDTQYF.

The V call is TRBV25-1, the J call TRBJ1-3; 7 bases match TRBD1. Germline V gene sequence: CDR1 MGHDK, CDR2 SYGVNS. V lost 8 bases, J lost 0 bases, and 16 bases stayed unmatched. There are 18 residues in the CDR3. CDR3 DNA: TGTGCCAGCCGTGGGGAAGAGGACAGGTCGACCTCTGGAAACACCATATATTTT. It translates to CASRGEEDRSTSGNTIYF.

The CDR3 here is CASSSGTGNIQYF. As DNA, the CDR3 is TGTGCCAGCAGCTCCGGGACAGGGAACATTCAGTACTTC. The genes are TRBV5-6 and TRBJ2-4; 9 bases line up with TRBD1. V was pared by 3 bases and J by 7 bases, with 2 bases of the junction left unmatched. CDR3 length: 13 residues. Germline lookup yields CDR1 SGHDT and CDR2 YYEEEE.

The CDR3: CASSPNFNQPQHF. The CDR3 bases are TGTGCCAGCTCACCAAACTTCAATCAGCCCCAGCATTTT. V and J are TRBV18 and TRBJ1-5; D is ambiguous. Germline values: CDR1 KGHSH, CDR2 LQKENI. Trimming removed 2 bases at V and 3 bases at J, with 5 bases between. This CDR3 is built from 13 residues.

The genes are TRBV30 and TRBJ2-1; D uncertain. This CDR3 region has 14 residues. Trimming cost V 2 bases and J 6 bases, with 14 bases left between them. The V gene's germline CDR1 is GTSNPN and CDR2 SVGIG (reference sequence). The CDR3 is CAWSLKGTINEQFF. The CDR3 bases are TGTGCCTGGAGTCTGAAGGGAACTATCAATGAGCAGTTCTTC.

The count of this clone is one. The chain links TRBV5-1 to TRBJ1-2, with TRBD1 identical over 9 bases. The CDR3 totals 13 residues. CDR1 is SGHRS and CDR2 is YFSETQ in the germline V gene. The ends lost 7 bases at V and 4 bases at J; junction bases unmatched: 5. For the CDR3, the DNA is TGCGCCAGCCGGACAGGGGACGTCTATGGCTACACCTTC. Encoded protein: CASRTGDVYGYTF.